Each of the 8 T cell receptor beta chains below was sequenced from the same sample in a study of graft-versus-host responses after intestinal transplantation. No cognate antigen is known for these TCRs. Sequencing used immunoSEQ multiplex PCR; TCRdb keeps in-frame clones, though not all of them. The table shows 75,000 to 95,000 clones, with 85% to 95% occurring only once. Here the sequenced sample was unstimulated CD8+ T cells sorted from spleen or lymph node cells, taken before intestinal transplant. These receptors were taken from a human donor who received an intestinal transplant.

The chain recombines TRBV27 with TRBJ2-5; D is perhaps TRBD1 (6 bases). CDR3 length equals 13 residues. Germline CDR1 is MNHEY and CDR2 is SMNVEV (reference sequence). The V and J ends lost 2 bases and 5 bases respectively, with 9 bases between them. Here the CDR3 DNA reads TGTGCCAGCAGTTTACAGGGGATCGAGACCCAGTACTTC. It codes for CASSLQGIETQYF.

This clone was seen a single time. The chain couples TRBV6-1 to TRBJ2-7; 9 nucleotides match TRBD2. V shed 6 bases and J 2 bases; nucleotides not matched to a gene: 8. Germline V lookup: CDR1 MNHNS, CDR2 SASEGT. This CDR3 region has 15 residues. Written as DNA, the CDR3 is TGTGCCAGCAGCCCTGTTAGCGGGGGCACCTACGAGCAGTACTTC. Amino acid sequence: CASSPVSGGTYEQYF.

The chain has TRBV6-6 and TRBJ2-1; D ambiguous. Deletions cut 7 bases from V and 2 bases from J, with 15 bases between. Looked up from germline, CDR1 is MNHNY and CDR2 is SVGAGI (reference sequence). CDR3 length: 15 residues. CDR3 DNA sequence: TGTGCCAGCACCCCAAGTCGCGGAACCTACAATGAGCAGTTCTTC. As protein: CASTPSRGTYNEQFF.

The rearrangement uses TRBV30 and TRBJ1-6; D may be TRBD1 (5 bases). The CDR3 totals 14 residues. Trimming pared 7 bases from V and 7 bases from J, leaving 17 bases between. The germline gives CDR1 GTSNPN, CDR2 SVGIG (reference sequence). The CDR3 sequence is CAYDSTSGNSPLHF. In DNA form, the CDR3 reads TGTGCCTATGACAGCACATCTGGCAATTCACCCCTCCACTTT.

The chain has TRBV28 and TRBJ1-1; D may be TRBD1 (6 bases). The germline CDR1 and CDR2 sequences are MDHEN and SYDVKM. V was pared by 3 bases and J by 3 bases, with 17 bases between. The length of the CDR3 is 16 residues. CDR3 nucleotides: TGTGCCAGCAGTTTTACAGGGTACCAAAAGGACACTGAAGCTTTCTTT. This gives the protein CASSFTGYQKDTEAFF.

The J gene is TRBJ1-3, the V gene TRBV12-5, with no clear D. Germline lookup yields CDR1 LGHNT and CDR2 FRNRAP. The CDR3 extends over 12 amino acids. Trimming left V 7 bases short and J 3 bases short, with 7 bases between. CDR3 protein: CASAFLGNTIYF. The CDR3 coding sequence is TGTGCTAGTGCCTTTCTTGGAAACACCATATATTTT.

The V call is TRBV10-3, the J call TRBJ1-1; D uncertain. Germline CDR1 ENHRY, CDR2 SYGVKD. Trimming removed 0 bases at V and 2 bases at J, with 10 bases between. The CDR3 is made up of 15 amino acids. CDR3 nucleotide sequence: TGTGCCATCAGTGAGTCGGCACAGACAAACACTGAAGCTTTCTTT. Protein product: CAISESAQTNTEAFF.

The CDR3 protein is CASSSTEGKNIQYF. The CDR3 region has the DNA TGTGCCAGCAGCTCGACCGAGGGTAAGAACATTCAGTACTTC. The V gene is TRBV7-9, the J gene TRBJ2-4; tentatively, D is TRBD2 (5 bases). Trimming removed 4 bases from V and 7 bases from J, with 14 bases in between. This CDR3 comprises 14 residues. In germline, CDR1 is SEHNR, CDR2 FQNEAQ (reference sequence).